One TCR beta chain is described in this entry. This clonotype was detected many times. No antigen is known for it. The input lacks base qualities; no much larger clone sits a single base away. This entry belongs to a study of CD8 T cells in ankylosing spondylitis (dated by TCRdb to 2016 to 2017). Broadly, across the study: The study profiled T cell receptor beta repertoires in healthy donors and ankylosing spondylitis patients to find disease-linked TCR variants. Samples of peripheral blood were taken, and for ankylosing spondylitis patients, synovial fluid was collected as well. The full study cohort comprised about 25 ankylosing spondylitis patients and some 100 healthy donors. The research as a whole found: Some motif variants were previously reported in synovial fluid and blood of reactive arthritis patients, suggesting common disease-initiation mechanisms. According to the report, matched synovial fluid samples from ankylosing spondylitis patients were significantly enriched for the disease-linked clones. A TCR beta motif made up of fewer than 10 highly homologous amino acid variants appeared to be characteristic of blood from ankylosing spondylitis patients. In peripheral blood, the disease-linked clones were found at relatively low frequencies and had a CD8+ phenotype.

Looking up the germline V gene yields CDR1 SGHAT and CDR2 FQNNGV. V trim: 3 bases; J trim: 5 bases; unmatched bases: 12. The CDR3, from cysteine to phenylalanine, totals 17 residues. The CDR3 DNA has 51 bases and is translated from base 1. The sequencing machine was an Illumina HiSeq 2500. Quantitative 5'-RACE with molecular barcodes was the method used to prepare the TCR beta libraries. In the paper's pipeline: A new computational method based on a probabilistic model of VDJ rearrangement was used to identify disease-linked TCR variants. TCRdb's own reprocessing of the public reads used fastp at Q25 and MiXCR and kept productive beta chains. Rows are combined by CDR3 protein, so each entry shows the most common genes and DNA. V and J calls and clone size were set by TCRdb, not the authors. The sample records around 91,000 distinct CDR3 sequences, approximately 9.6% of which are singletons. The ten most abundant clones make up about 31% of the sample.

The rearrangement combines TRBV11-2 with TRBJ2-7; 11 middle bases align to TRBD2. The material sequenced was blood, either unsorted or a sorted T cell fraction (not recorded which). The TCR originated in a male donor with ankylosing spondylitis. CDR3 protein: CASSFSHTSGRWNEQYF. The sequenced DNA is TGTGCCAGCAGCTTTTCCCACACTAGCGGGAGATGGAACGAGCAGTACTTC.